The T cell receptor (beta chain) described here comes from a study of cytomegalovirus exposure and HLA in healthy donors. General study points: V- and J-gene trimming in TCR beta was tied to a missense DCLRE1C variant by an analysis performed later. A later analysis showed that HLA-associated TCR beta chains had undergone more clonal expansion than equally common others.

As regards this clone: Its cognate antigen is unknown.

With 5 bases clipped from V and 6 bases from J, the junction kept 10 bases outside the gene matches. CDR1 SGHVS and CDR2 FQNEAQ come from the germline V gene. The CDR3 totals 14 residues. With 60 Vbeta and 13 Jbeta primers, the PCR was carried out. Here immunoSEQ multiplex PCR was the method, and the copy in TCRdb shows in-frame clones only, minus some. The table lists about 140,000 clones. Sample: PBMCs. The genes are TRBV7-8 and TRBJ2-7; 7 bases map to TRBD1. The clonotype originates from a male donor in good health and CMV-seronegative. CDR3 sequence: CASSLGPGGSEQYF. The DNA of the CDR3 is TGTGCCAGCAGCCTTGGTCCAGGGGGAAGCGAGCAGTACTTC. Using reference TRBV7-8 and TRBJ2-7 for the parts outside the CDR3, the full variable domain is GAGVSQSPRYKVAKRGQDVALRCDPISGHVSLFWYQQALGQGPEFLTYFQNEAQLDKSGLPSDRFFAERPEGSVSTLKIQRTQQEDSAVYLCASSLGPGGSEQYFGPGTRLTVT.